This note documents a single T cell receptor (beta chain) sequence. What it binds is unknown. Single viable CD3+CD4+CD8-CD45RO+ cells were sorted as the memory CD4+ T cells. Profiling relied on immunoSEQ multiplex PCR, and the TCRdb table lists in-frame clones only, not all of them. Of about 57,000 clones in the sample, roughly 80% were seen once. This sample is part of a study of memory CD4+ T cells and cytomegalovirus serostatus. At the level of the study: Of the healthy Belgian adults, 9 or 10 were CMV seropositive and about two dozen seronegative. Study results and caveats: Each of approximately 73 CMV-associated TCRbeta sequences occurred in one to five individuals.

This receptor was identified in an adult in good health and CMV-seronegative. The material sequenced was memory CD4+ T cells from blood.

The CDR3 nucleotides are TGTGCCACCTCCGTTATGTGGAGCAATGAGCAGTTCTTC. This translates into CATSVMWSNEQFF. J is TRBJ2-1 and V is TRBV19; D call uncertain. The CDR3 length is 13 residues. Germline CDR1 reads LNHDA; CDR2 reads SQIVND (reference sequence). V lost 10 bases, J lost 6 bases, and 16 bases lay in between.